The present entry profiles one T cell receptor (beta chain) with its context. Sequencing was performed with immunoSEQ multiplex PCR; in TCRdb, only in-frame clones are kept and a portion is missing. The sample contains some 100,000 clones, approximately 80% of which appear only once. This entry belongs to a study of blood T cell repertoires in COVID-19. Study summary: Sample material is recorded as cDNA or gDNA derived from T cells, B-cell-depleted T cells, or PBMCs.

J lost 6 bases, V lost 4 bases, and 7 bases had no gene match. Germline V gene data show CDR1 as GTSNPN and CDR2 as SVGIG (reference sequence). The CDR3 spans 13 residues. The clonotype originates from a woman in her forties or fifties with acute or convalescent COVID-19. Sequencing was carried out using peripheral blood. V gene TRBV30 combines with J gene TRBJ1-2, with 8 bases matching TRBD1. As DNA, the CDR3 is TGTGCCTGGAAACTCCAGGGGGCAAATGGCTACACCTTC. Residues: CAWKLQGANGYTF.